The rows below give T cell receptor beta chains drawn from one sample of a study of blood T cells in healthy people across ages. TCRdb redid the calling of the 5' RACE reads with MiXCR, one entry per CDR3 protein. Counted here are 550,000 to 750,000 distinct CDR3 sequences, around a fifth occurring once; the ten biggest clones make up under 4%. Sequencing used blood. These receptors all come from a man aged 65-85 years in good health. The CDR3 runs from the conserved cysteine through the conserved F or W. Each record gives: CDR3 length, clone size, J gene, D gene, V gene, CDR3 DNA, CDR3 protein. The D gene is left open where the match is weak. A clone size is listed for some rows: how often the clone was seen (once, few, many), or a class if it is expanded.

CDR3 length: 14; clone size: many; J gene: TRBJ2-2; D gene: -; V gene: TRBV5-1; CDR3 DNA: TGCGCCAGCAGTTTGGGACGGAACACCGGGGAGCTGTTTTTT; CDR3 protein: CASSLGRNTGELFF
CDR3 length: 15; clone size: -; J gene: TRBJ2-7; D gene: TRBD1; V gene: TRBV28; CDR3 DNA: TGTGCCAGCAGTTTAGGGACAGGGGTTCTCTACGAGCAGTACTTC; CDR3 protein: CASSLGTGVLYEQYF
CDR3 length: 16; clone size: -; J gene: TRBJ2-5; D gene: TRBD2; V gene: TRBV6-5; CDR3 DNA: TGTGCCAGCAGTTACGGAGGGACTAGCGGGAAAGAGACCCAGTACTTC; CDR3 protein: CASSYGGTSGKETQYF
CDR3 length: 12; clone size: -; J gene: TRBJ2-5; D gene: -; V gene: TRBV19; CDR3 DNA: TGTGCCAGTAGTATAGATAAAGAGACCCAGTACTTC; CDR3 protein: CASSIDKETQYF
CDR3 length: 14; clone size: few; J gene: TRBJ2-7; D gene: TRBD2; V gene: TRBV3-1; CDR3 DNA: TGTGCCAGCAGCCAGCGGGAGGATTACTACGAGCAGTACTTC; CDR3 protein: CASSQREDYYEQYF
CDR3 length: 18; clone size: -; J gene: TRBJ1-2; D gene: TRBD1; V gene: TRBV29-1; CDR3 DNA: TGCAGCGTTGAAGATAATGGGAACCGGGACAGGAATAACTATGGCTACACCTTC; CDR3 protein: CSVEDNGNRDRNNYGYTF
CDR3 length: 14; clone size: -; J gene: TRBJ2-5; D gene: TRBD1; V gene: TRBV19; CDR3 DNA: TGTGCCAGTAGTGCGACAGGGGGCAGGGAGACCAAGTACTTC; CDR3 protein: CASSATGGRETKYF
CDR3 length: 14; clone size: -; J gene: TRBJ2-3; D gene: TRBD1; V gene: TRBV5-1; CDR3 DNA: TGCGCCAGTATCCGGGACAGTGGCACAGATACGCAGTATTTT; CDR3 protein: CASIRDSGTDTQYF
CDR3 length: 16; clone size: -; J gene: TRBJ2-7; D gene: -; V gene: TRBV4-1; CDR3 DNA: TGCGCCAGCAGCCAACCTGGGACCGAGGCCTTGGGCGAGCAGTACTTC; CDR3 protein: CASSQPGTEALGEQYF
CDR3 length: 18; clone size: many; J gene: TRBJ2-6; D gene: TRBD1; V gene: TRBV12-3/TRBV12-4; CDR3 DNA: TGTGCCAGCAGCGGACAGGGATTTTTCTTCTCTGGGGCCAACGTCCTGACTTTC; CDR3 protein: CASSGQGFFFSGANVLTF
CDR3 length: 11; clone size: few; J gene: TRBJ1-2; D gene: -; V gene: TRBV20-1; CDR3 DNA: TGCAGTGCTTACGAAGGGGATGGCTACACCTTC; CDR3 protein: CSAYEGDGYTF
CDR3 length: 19; clone size: many; J gene: TRBJ2-5; D gene: TRBD2; V gene: TRBV7-2; CDR3 DNA: TGTGCCAGCAGCTTAAAGAGCCGGAGACTAGCGGGAGGAGGAGAGACCCAGTACTTC; CDR3 protein: CASSLKSRRLAGGGETQYF